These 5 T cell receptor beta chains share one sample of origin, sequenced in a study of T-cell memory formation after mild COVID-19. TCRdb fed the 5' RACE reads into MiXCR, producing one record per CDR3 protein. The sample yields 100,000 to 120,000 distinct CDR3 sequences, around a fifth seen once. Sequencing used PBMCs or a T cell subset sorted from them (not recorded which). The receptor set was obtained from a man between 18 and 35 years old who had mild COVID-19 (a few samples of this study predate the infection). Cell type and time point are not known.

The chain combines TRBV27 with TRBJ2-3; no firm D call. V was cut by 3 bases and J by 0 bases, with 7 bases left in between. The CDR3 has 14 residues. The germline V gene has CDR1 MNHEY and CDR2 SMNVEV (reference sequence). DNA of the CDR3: TGTGCCAGCAGTTTGGGCGTTAGCACAGATACGCAGTATTTT. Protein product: CASSLGVSTDTQYF.

The DNA for the CDR3 is TGTGCCAGCAGCGGGGGGGTTCAGCCCCAGCATTTT. It codes for CASSGGVQPQHF. The gene calls are TRBV7-9 and TRBJ1-5, with TRBD1 as a possible D gene (5 bases). Germline-derived CDR1 and CDR2 are SEHNR and FQNEAQ (reference sequence). Trimming shortened V by 5 bases and J by 6 bases, and 8 bases separated the two germline ends. The length of the CDR3 is 12 residues.

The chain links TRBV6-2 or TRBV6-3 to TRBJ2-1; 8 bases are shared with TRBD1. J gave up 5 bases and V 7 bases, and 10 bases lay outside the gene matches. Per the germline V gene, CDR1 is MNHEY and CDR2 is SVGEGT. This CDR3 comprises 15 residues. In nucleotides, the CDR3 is TGTGCCAGCACCTACTCGGACAGGGTCAACAATGAGCAGTTCTTC. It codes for CASTYSDRVNNEQFF.

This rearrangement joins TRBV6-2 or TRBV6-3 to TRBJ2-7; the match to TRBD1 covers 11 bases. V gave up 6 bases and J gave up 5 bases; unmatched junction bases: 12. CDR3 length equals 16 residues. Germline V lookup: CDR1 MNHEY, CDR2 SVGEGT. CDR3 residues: CASRGTGGNFWDEQYF. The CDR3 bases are TGTGCCAGCAGAGGGACAGGGGGGAATTTCTGGGACGAGCAGTACTTC.

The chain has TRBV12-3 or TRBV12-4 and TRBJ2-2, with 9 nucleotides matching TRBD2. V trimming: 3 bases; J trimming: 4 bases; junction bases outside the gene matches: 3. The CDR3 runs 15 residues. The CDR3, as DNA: TGTGCCAGCAGTTTGGGTAGCGGGGGCACCGGGGAGCTGTTTTTT. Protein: CASSLGSGGTGELFF.